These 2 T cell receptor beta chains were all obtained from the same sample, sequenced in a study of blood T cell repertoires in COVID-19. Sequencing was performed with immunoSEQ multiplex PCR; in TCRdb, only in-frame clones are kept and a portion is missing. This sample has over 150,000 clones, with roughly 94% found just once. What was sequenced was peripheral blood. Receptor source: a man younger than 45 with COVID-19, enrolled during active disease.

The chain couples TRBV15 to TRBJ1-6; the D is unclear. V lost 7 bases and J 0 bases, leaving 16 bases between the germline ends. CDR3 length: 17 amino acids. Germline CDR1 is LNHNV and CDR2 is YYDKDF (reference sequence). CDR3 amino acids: CATKEISGSSYNSPLHF. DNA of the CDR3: TGTGCCACCAAAGAGATATCGGGGAGCTCCTATAATTCACCCCTCCACTTT.

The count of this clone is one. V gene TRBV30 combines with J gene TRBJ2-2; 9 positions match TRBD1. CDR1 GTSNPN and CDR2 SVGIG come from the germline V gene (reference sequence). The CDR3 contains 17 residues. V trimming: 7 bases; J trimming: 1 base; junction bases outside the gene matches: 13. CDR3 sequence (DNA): TGTGCCTCCTGGGGAGTGCCGGGACAGGGGAACACCGGGGAGCTGTTTTTT. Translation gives CASWGVPGQGNTGELFF.